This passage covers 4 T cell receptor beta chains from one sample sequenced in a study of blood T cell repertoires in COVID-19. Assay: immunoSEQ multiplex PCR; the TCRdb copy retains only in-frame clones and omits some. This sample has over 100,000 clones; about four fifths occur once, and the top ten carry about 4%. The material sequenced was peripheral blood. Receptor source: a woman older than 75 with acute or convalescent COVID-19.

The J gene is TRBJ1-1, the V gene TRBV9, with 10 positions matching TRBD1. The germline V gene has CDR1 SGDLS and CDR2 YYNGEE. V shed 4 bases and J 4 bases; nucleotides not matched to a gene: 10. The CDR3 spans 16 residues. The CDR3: CASSLKLDRGCTEAFF. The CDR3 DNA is TGTGCCAGCAGCTTAAAGTTGGACAGGGGGTGCACTGAAGCTTTCTTT.

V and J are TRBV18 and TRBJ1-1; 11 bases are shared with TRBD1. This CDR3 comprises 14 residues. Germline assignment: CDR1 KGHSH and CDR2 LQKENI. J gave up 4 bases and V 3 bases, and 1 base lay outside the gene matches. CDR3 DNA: TGTGCCAGCTCACCCGGGACAGGGGGCACTGAAGCTTTCTTT. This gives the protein CASSPGTGGTEAFF.

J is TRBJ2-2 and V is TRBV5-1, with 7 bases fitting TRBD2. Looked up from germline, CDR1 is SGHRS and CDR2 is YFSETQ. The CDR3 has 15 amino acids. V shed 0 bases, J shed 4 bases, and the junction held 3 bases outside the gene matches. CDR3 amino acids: CASSLAASGTGELFF. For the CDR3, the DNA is TGCGCCAGCAGCTTGGCAGCTAGCGGCACCGGGGAGCTGTTTTTT.

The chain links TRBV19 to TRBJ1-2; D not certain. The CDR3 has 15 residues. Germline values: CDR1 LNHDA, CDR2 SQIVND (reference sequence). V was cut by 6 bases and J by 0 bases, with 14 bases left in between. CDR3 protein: CASSPTARANYGYTF. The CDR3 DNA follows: TGTGCCAGTAGCCCGACTGCCCGTGCTAACTATGGCTACACCTTC. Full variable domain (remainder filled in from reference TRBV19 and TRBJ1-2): DGGITQSPKYLFRKEGQNVTLSCEQNLNHDAMYWYRQDPGQGLRLIYYSQIVNDFQKGDIAEGYSVSREKKESFPLTVTSAQKNPTAFYLCASSPTARANYGYTFGSGTRLTVV.